The sequence of this T cell receptor beta chain was determined in a study of shared clonotypes between healthy human individuals. Turning to the study itself: Three plates were used per donor for CD4 naive, three for CD4 memory, two for CD8 naive and one for CD8 memory.

Details on this clone: Its specificity is not known.

Profiled with immunoSEQ multiplex PCR; TCRdb holds only in-frame clones, not every one. The table shows hundreds of thousands of clones, with around 97% occurring only once. Overall study findings and caveats: Across subsets, estimated richness was generally greater for naive than for memory populations. The study found about 4.6% of naive CD4 clonotypes shared across four donors. Generation of non-shared clonotypes was less probable than generation of clonotypes shared by all four donors.

Per the germline V gene, CDR1 is MNHEY and CDR2 is SMNVEV (reference sequence). The CDR3 extends over 16 amino acids. Trimming stripped 5 bases from V and 5 bases from J, with 21 bases between. The rearrangement uses TRBV27 and TRBJ2-5; D may be TRBD2 (5 bases). This receptor was obtained from a woman in her thirties in good health. The sequencing sample was made of naive CD4+ T cells sorted from blood. The subset: CD45RA+ positively selected. The CDR3 here is CASSPPERRVGETQYF. The DNA for the CDR3 is TGTGCCAGCAGTCCCCCCGAGCGGCGAGTAGGGGAGACCCAGTACTTC.